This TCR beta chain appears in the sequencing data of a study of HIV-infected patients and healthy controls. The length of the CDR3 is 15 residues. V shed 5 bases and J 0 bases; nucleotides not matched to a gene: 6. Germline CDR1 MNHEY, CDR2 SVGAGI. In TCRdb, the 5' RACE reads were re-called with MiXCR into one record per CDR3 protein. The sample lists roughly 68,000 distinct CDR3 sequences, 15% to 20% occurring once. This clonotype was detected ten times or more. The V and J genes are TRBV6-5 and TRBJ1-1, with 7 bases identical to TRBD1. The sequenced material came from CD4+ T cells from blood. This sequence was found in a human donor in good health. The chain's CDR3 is CASSRTGLMNTEAFF. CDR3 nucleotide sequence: TGTGCCAGCAGTAGGACAGGTCTTATGAACACTGAAGCTTTCTTT.